The rows below give T cell receptor beta chains drawn from one sample of a study of cytomegalovirus exposure and HLA in healthy donors. Some clones are missing from TCRdb's copy, which holds only in-frame ones; the method was immunoSEQ multiplex PCR. The sample records approximately 180,000 clones, more than 75% being singletons. The sample was PBMCs. The source of these receptors is a young woman in good health and CMV-seronegative. The CDR3 runs from the conserved cysteine through the conserved F or W. The D gene is left open where the match is weak. Rows may omit the clone size; those that give it use once, few, many or a size class.

.	TRBV7-8	TRBJ2-1	.	TGTGCCAGCAGCTTAGGTCGGACGGGGGATGAGCAGTTCTTC	CASSLGRTGDEQFF
.	TRBV11-2	TRBJ1-1	.	TGTGCCAGCAGCCTCCAGGGGACCTTGAACACTGAAGCTTTCTTT	CASSLQGTLNTEAFF
TRBD2	TRBV7-9	TRBJ2-5	.	TGTGCCAGCAGCTTTCTCGGACTAGCGGGGGAAGAGACCCAGTACTTC	CASSFLGLAGEETQYF
.	TRBV4-1	TRBJ2-7	.	TGCGCCAGCAGCCAAGGACAGCCCTCTATCTACGAGCAGTACTTC	CASSQGQPSIYEQYF
TRBD2	TRBV7-2	TRBJ2-1	.	TGTGCCAGCAGCCAAGCTCTAGCGGGGGCGGGTGGTGAGCAGTTCTTC	CASSQALAGAGGEQFF
TRBD2	TRBV10-2	TRBJ2-1	.	TGCGCCAGCAGTGACCCCTTTAGCGGGGGGCCGGGAAATGAGCAGTTCTTC	CASSDPFSGGPGNEQFF
.	TRBV11-2	TRBJ1-5	.	TGTGCCAGCAGTCCGGACTATAGCAATCAGCCCCAGCATTTT	CASSPDYSNQPQHF
.	TRBV7-2	TRBJ2-7	.	TGTGCCAGCAGCTTTTTCAGGACCTACGAGCAGTACTTC	CASSFFRTYEQYF
.	TRBV9	TRBJ1-6	.	TGTGCCAGCAGCGCCGTACAGGGTTTAAGTTTCAGCTCCTATAATTCACCCCTCCACTTT	CASSAVQGLSFSSYNSPLHF
TRBD1	TRBV5-1	TRBJ1-4	.	TGCGCCAGCAGCGGACAGGGACAGGGGCAGGAAAAACTGTTTTTT	CASSGQGQGQEKLFF
.	TRBV7-2	TRBJ2-1	.	TGTGCCAGCAGCGCCTCAGGTCTCTCAAATGAGCAGTTCTTC	CASSASGLSNEQFF
.	TRBV30	TRBJ1-2	.	TGTGCCTGGAGTGTATGGGGCCGGGGGGCGCGGAATGGCTACACCTTC	CAWSVWGRGARNGYTF
.	TRBV7-6	TRBJ2-2	.	TGTGCCAGCAGCTTAGGGACAGAATCCGGGGAGCTGTTTTTT	CASSLGTESGELFF
.	TRBV6-1	TRBJ1-4	.	TGTGCCAGCAGTCCGGACTGGGGAGAAAAACTGTTTTTT	CASSPDWGEKLFF
TRBD1	TRBV5-1	TRBJ1-3	.	TGCGCCAGCAGCGTGGGACAGTACTCTGGAAACACCATATATTTT	CASSVGQYSGNTIYF
.	TRBV6-5	TRBJ1-4	few	TGTGCCAGCAGTTACGACAGTTTTAATGAAAAACTGTTTTTT	CASSYDSFNEKLFF
.	TRBV5-1	TRBJ2-3	.	TGCGCCAGCAGCCGGGATAGTTTTAGCACGCAGTATTTT	CASSRDSFSTQYF
TRBD1	TRBV9	TRBJ1-1	.	TGTGCCAGCAGCGGGCGACAGGGTCGGACTGAAGCTTTCTTT	CASSGRQGRTEAFF
TRBD1	TRBV6-1	TRBJ2-5	.	TGTGCCAGCAGTGAAGGGGGACAGGGTGGAGAGACCCAGTACTTC	CASSEGGQGGETQYF
TRBD2	TRBV19	TRBJ2-1	.	TGTGCCAGTAAGCGGGCTAGCGGGGCGGCTGGGCCGAATGAGCAGTTCTTC	CASKRASGAAGPNEQFF
.	TRBV4-3	TRBJ1-5	.	TGCGCCAGCAGCCAAGATATTGCGGCAGGGGTTCAGCCCCAGCATTTT	CASSQDIAAGVQPQHF
.	TRBV7-8	TRBJ2-7	.	TGTGCCAGCAGCTTGTCTATATCCTACGAGCAGTACTTC	CASSLSISYEQYF
.	TRBV11-2	TRBJ2-7	few	TGTGCCAGCAGCTTACGGGGGTTCTACGAGCAGTACTTC	CASSLRGFYEQYF
TRBD1	TRBV6-5	TRBJ1-2	few	TGTGCCAGCAGTTCCCCGGGACAGGGGTACTATGGCTACACCTTC	CASSSPGQGYYGYTF
.	TRBV5-1	TRBJ1-1	.	TGCGCCAGCAGCGAGGGAGGGGACACTGAAGCTTTCTTT	CASSEGGDTEAFF
.	TRBV7-9	TRBJ1-5	.	TGTGCCAGCAGCTTATTCGTCGGGGGGCGAGTCAGGGAACAGCCCCAGCATTTT	CASSLFVGGRVREQPQHF
TRBD2	TRBV6-5	TRBJ2-5	.	TGTGCCAGCAGCCCCGGGGGGTTAGGAGAGACCCAGTACTTC	CASSPGGLGETQYF
TRBD1	TRBV19	TRBJ2-7	.	TGTGCCAGTTCAGTTTATGGCGGGACAGGGGTCTACGAGCAGTACTTC	CASSVYGGTGVYEQYF
TRBD1	TRBV5-4	TRBJ2-2	.	TGTGCCAGCAGCTACTGGACAGGGACCGGGGAGCTGTTTTTT	CASSYWTGTGELFF
.	TRBV5-1	TRBJ2-4	.	TGCGCCAGCAGCCCAGAGGCGGTTCTAGCCAAAAACATTCAGTACTTC	CASSPEAVLAKNIQYF
.	TRBV6-1	TRBJ1-5	.	TGTGCCAGCAGTGCTGATGGGAGGGGAGGCAATCAGCCCCAGCATTTT	CASSADGRGGNQPQHF
.	TRBV9	TRBJ1-2	.	TGTGCCAGCAGCGTAGCCGGGACACAGAACTATGGCTACACCTTC	CASSVAGTQNYGYTF
TRBD2	TRBV30	TRBJ2-5	once	TGTGCCTGGAGACCTAGACTAGCGGGGGGGAAAGAGACCCAGTACTTC	CAWRPRLAGGKETQYF
.	TRBV5-1	TRBJ2-7	.	TGCGCCAGCAGCTTGGACAGGGAAACCTACGAGCAGTACTTC	CASSLDRETYEQYF
.	TRBV7-9	TRBJ1-1	.	TGTGCCAGCAGCTACGGGGGCACTGAAGCTTTCTTT	CASSYGGTEAFF
TRBD1	TRBV6-5	TRBJ2-3	.	TGTGCCAGCAGTTACTCAACAGGGGGCTTTGGGGATACGCAGTATTTT	CASSYSTGGFGDTQYF
.	TRBV5-4	TRBJ2-7	.	TGTGCCAGCAGCCGGGAATCTGGCAGGGGCTACGAGCAGTACTTC	CASSRESGRGYEQYF
TRBD1	TRBV7-9	TRBJ1-2	.	TGTGCCAGCAGCTTTTGGGACAGGGGGGCCTATGGCTACACCTTC	CASSFWDRGAYGYTF
.	TRBV7-9	TRBJ2-7	once	TGTGCCAGCAGCCCCCCCCTCCGGGATCCCTACGAGCAGTACTTC	CASSPPLRDPYEQYF
.	TRBV9	TRBJ2-7	.	TGTGCCAGCAGCGAAGAGACAGGTCCTGACGAGCAGTACTTC	CASSEETGPDEQYF
.	TRBV7-2	TRBJ2-1	.	TGTGCCAGCAGAGGAATGCGTAGCGCCTCCTACAATGAGCAGTTCTTC	CASRGMRSASYNEQFF
.	TRBV11-2	TRBJ2-1	.	TGTGCCAGCAGCCCCGGGCAGGGGTTTAAGGATGAGCAGTTCTTC	CASSPGQGFKDEQFF
TRBD1	TRBV5-4	TRBJ2-7	.	TGTGCCAGCAGCATTGACAGGGGGCACTACGAGCAGTACTTC	CASSIDRGHYEQYF
TRBD2	TRBV7-6	TRBJ2-5	.	TGTGCCAGCAGCTTAGGAACTAGCGTGGAAGAGACCCAGTACTTC	CASSLGTSVEETQYF
.	TRBV4-1	TRBJ2-1	.	TGCGCCAGCAGCCGACTCGGGGGACAGTACAATGAGCAGTTCTTC	CASSRLGGQYNEQFF
.	TRBV25-1	TRBJ2-7	few	TGTGCCTGCCGTGAGTTTATGTCCTACGAGCAGTACTTC	CACREFMSYEQYF
TRBD2	TRBV4-2	TRBJ2-7	.	TGTGCCAGCAGCCGGCTCAGCGGGGGGTTTGACGAGCAGTACTTC	CASSRLSGGFDEQYF
TRBD2	TRBV2	TRBJ2-1	.	TGTGCCAGCAGTGAAGATGATCTAGCGGGTTTCTACAATGAGCAGTTCTTC	CASSEDDLAGFYNEQFF
.	TRBV2	TRBJ2-7	.	TGTGCCAGCAGTGAGAGTCGTGGTCTTGGTTACGAGCAGTACTTC	CASSESRGLGYEQYF